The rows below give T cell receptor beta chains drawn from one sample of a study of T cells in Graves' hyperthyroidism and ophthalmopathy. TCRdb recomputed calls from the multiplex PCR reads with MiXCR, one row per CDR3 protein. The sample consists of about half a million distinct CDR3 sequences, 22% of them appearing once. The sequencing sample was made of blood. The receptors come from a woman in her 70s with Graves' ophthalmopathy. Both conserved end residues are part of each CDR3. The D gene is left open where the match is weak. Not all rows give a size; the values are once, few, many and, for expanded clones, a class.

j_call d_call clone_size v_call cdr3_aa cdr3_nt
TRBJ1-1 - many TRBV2 CASSTRSMNTEAFF TGTGCCAGCAGCACTAGGTCTATGAACACTGAAGCTTTCTTT
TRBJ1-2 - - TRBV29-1 CSVDHANYGYTF TGCAGCGTTGATCATGCTAACTATGGCTACACCTTC
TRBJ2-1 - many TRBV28 CASRLWDGYNEQFF TGTGCCAGCAGGCTCTGGGACGGATACAATGAGCAGTTCTTC
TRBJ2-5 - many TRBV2 CASRKDRSQETQYF TGTGCCAGCAGAAAAGACAGGTCCCAAGAGACCCAGTACTTC
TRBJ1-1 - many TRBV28 CASSQLQGNTEAFF TGTGCCAGCAGCCAATTACAGGGGAACACTGAAGCTTTCTTT
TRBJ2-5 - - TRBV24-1 CATSDTRGLQETQYF TGTGCCACCAGTGATACCCGAGGGTTGCAAGAGACCCAGTACTTC
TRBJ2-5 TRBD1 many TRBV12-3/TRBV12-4 CASNPDRGETQYF TGTGCCAGCAACCCGGACAGGGGCGAGACCCAGTACTTC
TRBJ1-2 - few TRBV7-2 CASSLVGGPSNYGYTF TGTGCCAGCAGCTTAGTTGGAGGGCCCTCTAACTATGGCTACACCTTC
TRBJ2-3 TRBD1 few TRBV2 CASRGTGYWVFTDTQYF TGTGCCAGCAGGGGGACAGGTTATTGGGTTTTCACAGATACGCAGTATTTT
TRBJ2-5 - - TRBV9 CASSAEGGGETQYF TGTGCCAGCAGCGCAGAGGGTGGAGGGGAGACCCAGTACTTC
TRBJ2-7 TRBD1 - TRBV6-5 CASSSLTGAPWGEQYF TGTGCCAGCAGTTCCCTGACAGGGGCCCCATGGGGAGAGCAGTACTTC
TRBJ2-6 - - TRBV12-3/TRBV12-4 CASSHTASGANVLTF TGTGCCAGCAGCCATACAGCCTCTGGGGCCAACGTCCTGACTTTC
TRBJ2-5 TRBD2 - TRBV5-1 CASHSSGGPQETQYF TGCGCCAGCCATAGTAGCGGGGGGCCCCAAGAGACCCAGTACTTC
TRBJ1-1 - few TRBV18 CASSPRAGTMNTEAFF TGTGCCAGCTCACCAAGGGCAGGAACTATGAACACTGAAGCTTTCTTT
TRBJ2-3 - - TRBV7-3 CASSEGQGNTDTQYF TGTGCCAGCAGTGAAGGGCAGGGGAACACAGATACGCAGTATTTT
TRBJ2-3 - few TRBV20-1 CSATGSGLGTDTQYF TGCAGTGCTACTGGGTCAGGGCTAGGCACAGATACGCAGTATTTT
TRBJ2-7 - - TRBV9 CASSVDTVAYEQYF TGTGCCAGCAGCGTAGATACAGTTGCCTACGAGCAGTACTTC
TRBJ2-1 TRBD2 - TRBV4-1 CASSQDPGGGEQFF TGCGCCAGCAGCCAAGATCCCGGGGGGGGTGAGCAGTTCTTC
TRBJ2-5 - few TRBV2 CARTGPTGETQYF TGTGCCAGAACCGGGCCTACCGGGGAGACCCAGTACTTC
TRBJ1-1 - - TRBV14 CASSRAGSKDTEAFF TGTGCCAGCAGCCGGGCGGGATCTAAGGACACTGAAGCTTTCTTT
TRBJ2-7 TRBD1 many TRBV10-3 CAIGRGDRHFQQYF TGTGCCATCGGGAGAGGGGACAGGCACTTCCAGCAGTACTTC
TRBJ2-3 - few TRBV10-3 CAISPWRANVPDTQYF TGTGCCATCAGCCCATGGAGGGCCAACGTCCCAGATACGCAGTATTTT
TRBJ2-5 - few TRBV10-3 CAISDRQEPETQYF TGTGCCATCAGTGATAGGCAGGAACCAGAGACCCAGTACTTC
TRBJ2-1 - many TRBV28 CASSSVALSSYNEQFF TGTGCCAGCAGTTCCGTAGCGCTAAGCTCCTACAATGAGCAGTTCTTC
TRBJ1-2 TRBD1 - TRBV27 CASSSWAGGPSSGYTF TGTGCCAGCAGTTCATGGGCAGGGGGCCCGTCTTCTGGCTACACCTTC
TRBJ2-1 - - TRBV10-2 CASSVANEQFF TGCGCCAGCAGTGTGGCGAATGAGCAGTTCTTC
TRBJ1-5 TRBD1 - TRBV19 CASSIGRPKTGLGIYSNQPQHF TGTGCCAGTAGTATTGGTCGACCCAAGACAGGGCTAGGGATTTATAGCAATCAGCCCCAGCATTTT
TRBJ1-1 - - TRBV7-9 CASSLPGGAEAFF TGTGCCAGCAGCCTCCCGGGTGGAGCTGAAGCTTTCTTT
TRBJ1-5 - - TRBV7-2 CASSPKDIYSNQPQHF TGTGCCAGCAGCCCAAAAGACATTTATAGCAATCAGCCCCAGCATTTT
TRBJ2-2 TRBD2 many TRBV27 CASSLLLAGGHGELFF TGTGCCAGCAGTTTATTGCTAGCGGGAGGGCACGGGGAGCTGTTTTTT
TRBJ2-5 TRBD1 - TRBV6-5 CASSYSVQGVRETQYF TGTGCCAGCAGTTACTCGGTCCAGGGGGTCAGGGAGACCCAGTACTTC
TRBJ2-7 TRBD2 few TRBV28 CASRLAGAPYEQYF TGTGCCAGCAGGTTAGCGGGAGCCCCCTACGAGCAGTACTTC
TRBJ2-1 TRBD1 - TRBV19 CASSIGGTGGHEQFF TGTGCCAGTAGTATAGGTGGGACAGGGGGCCATGAGCAGTTCTTC
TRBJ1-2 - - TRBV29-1 CSVRDGWLDGYTF TGCAGCGTTAGGGACGGTTGGTTAGATGGCTACACCTTC
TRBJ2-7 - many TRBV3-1 CASSQGSGSYEQYF TGTGCCAGCAGCCAGGGCAGCGGGTCCTACGAGCAGTACTTC
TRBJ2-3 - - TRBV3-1 CASTTPGDTQYF TGTGCCAGCACCACTCCAGGAGATACGCAGTATTTT
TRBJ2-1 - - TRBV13 CASSPWSEMGQFF TGTGCCAGCAGCCCCTGGTCGGAAATGGGGCAGTTCTTC
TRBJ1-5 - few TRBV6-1 CASCVEASNQPQHF TGTGCCAGCTGTGTGGAGGCGAGCAATCAGCCCCAGCATTTT
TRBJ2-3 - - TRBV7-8 CASSLVRTSTDTQYF TGTGCCAGCAGCTTAGTCCGGACCAGCACAGATACGCAGTATTTT
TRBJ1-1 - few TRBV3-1 CASSPDGRTEAFF TGTGCCAGCAGCCCCGACGGTCGAACTGAAGCTTTCTTT
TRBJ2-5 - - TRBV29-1 CSVRAPQETQYF TGCAGCGTTCGGGCACCCCAAGAGACCCAGTACTTC
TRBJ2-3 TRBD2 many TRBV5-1 CASSLMTSGRPTDTQYF TGCGCCAGCAGCTTGATGACCAGCGGGAGACCCACAGATACGCAGTATTTT
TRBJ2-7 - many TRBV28 CASIRGGTPSYEQYF TGTGCCAGCATCCGAGGAGGGACTCCATCCTACGAGCAGTACTTC
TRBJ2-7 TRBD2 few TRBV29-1 CSATSGTSRYEQYF TGCAGCGCGACCTCCGGGACTAGTAGGTACGAGCAGTACTTC